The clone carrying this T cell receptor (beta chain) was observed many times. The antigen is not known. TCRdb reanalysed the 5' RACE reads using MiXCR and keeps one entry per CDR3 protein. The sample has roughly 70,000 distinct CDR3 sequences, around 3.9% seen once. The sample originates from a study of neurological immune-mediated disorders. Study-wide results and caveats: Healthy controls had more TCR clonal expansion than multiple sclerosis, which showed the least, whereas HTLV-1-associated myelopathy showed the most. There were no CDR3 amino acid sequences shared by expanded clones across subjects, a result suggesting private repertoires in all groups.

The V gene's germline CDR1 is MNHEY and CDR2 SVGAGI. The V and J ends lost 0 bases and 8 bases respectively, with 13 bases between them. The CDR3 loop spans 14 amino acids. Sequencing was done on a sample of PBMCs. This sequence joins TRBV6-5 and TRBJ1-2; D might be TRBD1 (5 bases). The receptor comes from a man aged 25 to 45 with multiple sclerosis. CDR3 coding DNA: TGTGCCAGCAGTTACTCAACCGCAGGGCGGGGCTACACCTTC. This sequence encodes CASSYSTAGRGYTF.